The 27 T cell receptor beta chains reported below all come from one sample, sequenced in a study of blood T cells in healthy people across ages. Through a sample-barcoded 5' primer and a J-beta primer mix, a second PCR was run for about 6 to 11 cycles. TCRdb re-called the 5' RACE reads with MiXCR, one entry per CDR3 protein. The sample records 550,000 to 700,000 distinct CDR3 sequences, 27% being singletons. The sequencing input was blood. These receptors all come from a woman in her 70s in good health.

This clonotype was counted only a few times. The CDR3 loop reads CASSTSRASEAFF. The CDR3 DNA is TGTGCCAGCAGCACCTCCCGGGCGTCTGAAGCTTTCTTT. The genes are TRBV7-9 and TRBJ1-1; no clear D gene. CDR3 length: 13 residues. Germline assignment: CDR1 SEHNR and CDR2 FQNEAQ (reference sequence). V shed 5 bases and J shed 6 bases, with 13 bases lying between them.

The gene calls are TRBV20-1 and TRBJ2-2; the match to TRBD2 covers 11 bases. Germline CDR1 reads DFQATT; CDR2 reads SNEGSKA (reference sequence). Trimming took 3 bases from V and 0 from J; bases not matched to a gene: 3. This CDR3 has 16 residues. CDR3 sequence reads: CSARLAGGSNTGELFF. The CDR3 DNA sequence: TGCAGTGCTAGGCTAGCGGGGGGTTCGAACACCGGGGAGCTGTTTTTT.

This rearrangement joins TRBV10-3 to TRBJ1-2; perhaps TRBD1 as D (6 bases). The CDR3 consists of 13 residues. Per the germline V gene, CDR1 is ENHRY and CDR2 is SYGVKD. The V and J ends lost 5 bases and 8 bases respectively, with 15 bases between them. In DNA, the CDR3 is TGTGCCATCAGTCTGGGGGCAGAAAGGGGCTACACCTTC. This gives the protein CAISLGAERGYTF.

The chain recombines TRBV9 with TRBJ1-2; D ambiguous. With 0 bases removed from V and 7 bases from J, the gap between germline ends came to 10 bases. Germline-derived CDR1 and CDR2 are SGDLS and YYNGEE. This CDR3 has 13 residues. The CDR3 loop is CASSVDGLGGYTF. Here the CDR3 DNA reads TGTGCCAGCAGCGTAGACGGGTTGGGTGGCTACACCTTC.

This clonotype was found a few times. DNA for the CDR3: TGCAGTGCTCCTACAGCGGGGGGGCCAAGCGATGAGCAGTTCTTC. Translating gives CSAPTAGGPSDEQFF. V gene TRBV20-1 combines with J gene TRBJ2-5, with TRBD2 matching over 10 bases. The end of the DNA aligns better with TRBJ2-1, so the J call may be wrong. Germline CDR1 reads DFQATT; CDR2 reads SNEGSKA (reference sequence). This CDR3 is built from 15 residues.

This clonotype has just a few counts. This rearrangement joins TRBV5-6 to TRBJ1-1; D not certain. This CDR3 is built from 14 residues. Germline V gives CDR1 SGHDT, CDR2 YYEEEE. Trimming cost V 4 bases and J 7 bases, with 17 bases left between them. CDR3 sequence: CASSHWVGYVEAFF. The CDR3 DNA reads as TGTGCCAGCAGCCACTGGGTGGGATATGTTGAAGCTTTCTTT.

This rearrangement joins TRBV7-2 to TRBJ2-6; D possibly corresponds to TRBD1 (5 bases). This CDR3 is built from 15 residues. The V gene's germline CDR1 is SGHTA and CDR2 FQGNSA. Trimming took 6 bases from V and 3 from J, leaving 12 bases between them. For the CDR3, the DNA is TGTGCCAGCAGGTTCCAGGGTCATGGGGCCAACGTCCTGACTTTC. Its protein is CASRFQGHGANVLTF.

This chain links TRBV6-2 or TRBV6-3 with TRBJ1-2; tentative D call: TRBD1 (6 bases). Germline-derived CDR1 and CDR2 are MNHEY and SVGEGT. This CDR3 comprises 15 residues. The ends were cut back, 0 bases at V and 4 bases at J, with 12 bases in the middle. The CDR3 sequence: CASSYSPGQPYGYTF. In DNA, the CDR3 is TGTGCCAGCAGTTACTCCCCGGGACAACCCTATGGCTACACCTTC.

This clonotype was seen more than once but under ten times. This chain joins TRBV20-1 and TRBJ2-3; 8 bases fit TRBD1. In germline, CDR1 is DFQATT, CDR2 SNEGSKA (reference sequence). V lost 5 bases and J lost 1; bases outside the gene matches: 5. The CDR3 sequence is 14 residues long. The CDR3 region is CSAWDRRGTDTQYF. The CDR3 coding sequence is TGCAGTGCTTGGGACAGGAGAGGCACAGATACGCAGTATTTT.

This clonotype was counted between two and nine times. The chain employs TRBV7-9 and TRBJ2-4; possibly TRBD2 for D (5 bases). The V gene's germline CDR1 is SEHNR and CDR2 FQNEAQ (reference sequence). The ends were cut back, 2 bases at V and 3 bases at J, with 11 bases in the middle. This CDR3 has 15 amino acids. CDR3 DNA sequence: TGTGCCAGCAGCTTAAACGGGGTGATCAAAAACATTCAGTACTTC. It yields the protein CASSLNGVIKNIQYF.

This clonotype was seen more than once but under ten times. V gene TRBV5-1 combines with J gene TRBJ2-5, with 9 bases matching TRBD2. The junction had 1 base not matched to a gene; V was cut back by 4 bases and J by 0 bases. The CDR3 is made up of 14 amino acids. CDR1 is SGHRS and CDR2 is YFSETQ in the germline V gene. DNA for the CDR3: TGCGCCAGCAGCGGCGGGGGGGACCAAGAGACCCAGTACTTC. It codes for CASSGGGDQETQYF.

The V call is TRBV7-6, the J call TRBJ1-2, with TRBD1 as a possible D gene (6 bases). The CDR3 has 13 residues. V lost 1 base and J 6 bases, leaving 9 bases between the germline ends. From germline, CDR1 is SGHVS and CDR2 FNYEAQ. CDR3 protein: CASSLDRADGYTF. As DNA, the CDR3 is TGTGCCAGCAGCTTAGACAGGGCTGATGGCTACACCTTC. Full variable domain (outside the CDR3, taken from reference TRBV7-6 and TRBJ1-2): GAGVSQSPRYKVTKRGQDVALRCDPISGHVSLYWYRQALGQGPEFLTYFNYEAQQDKSGLPNDRFSAERPEGSISTLTIQRTEQRDSAMYRCASSLDRADGYTFGSGTRLTVV.

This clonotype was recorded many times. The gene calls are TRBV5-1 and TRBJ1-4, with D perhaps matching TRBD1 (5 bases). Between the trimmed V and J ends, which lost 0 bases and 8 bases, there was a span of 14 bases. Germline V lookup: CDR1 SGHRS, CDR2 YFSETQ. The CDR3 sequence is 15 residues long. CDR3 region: CASSLAGSGKEKLFF. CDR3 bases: TGCGCCAGCAGCTTGGCCGGGTCAGGGAAAGAAAAACTGTTTTTT.

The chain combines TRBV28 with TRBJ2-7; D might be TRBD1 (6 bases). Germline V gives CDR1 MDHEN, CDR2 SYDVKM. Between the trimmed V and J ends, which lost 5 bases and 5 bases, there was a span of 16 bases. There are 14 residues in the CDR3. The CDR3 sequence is CASSPPRRGHEQYF. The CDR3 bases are TGTGCCAGCAGTCCCCCCCGCAGGGGTCACGAGCAGTACTTC.

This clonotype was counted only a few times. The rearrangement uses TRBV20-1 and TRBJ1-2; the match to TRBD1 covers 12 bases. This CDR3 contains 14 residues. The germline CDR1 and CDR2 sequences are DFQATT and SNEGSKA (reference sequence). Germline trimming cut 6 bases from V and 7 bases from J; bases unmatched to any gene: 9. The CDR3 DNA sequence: TGCAGTGCAGAGCTGGGACAGGGGGCAGGTGGCTACACCTTC. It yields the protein CSAELGQGAGGYTF.

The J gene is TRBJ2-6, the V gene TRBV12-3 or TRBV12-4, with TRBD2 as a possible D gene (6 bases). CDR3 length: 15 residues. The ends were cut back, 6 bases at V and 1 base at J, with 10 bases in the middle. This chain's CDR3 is CASSRAGSGANVLTF. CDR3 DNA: TGTGCCAGCAGCCGCGCGGGATCTGGGGCCAACGTCCTGACTTTC.

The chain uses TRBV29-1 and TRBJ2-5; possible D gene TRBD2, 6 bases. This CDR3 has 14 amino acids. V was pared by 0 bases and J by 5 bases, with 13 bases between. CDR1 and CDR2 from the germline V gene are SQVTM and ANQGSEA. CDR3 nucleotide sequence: TGCAGCGTTGAAGATTGGGGGGTTGGCGAGACCCAGTACTTC. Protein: CSVEDWGVGETQYF.

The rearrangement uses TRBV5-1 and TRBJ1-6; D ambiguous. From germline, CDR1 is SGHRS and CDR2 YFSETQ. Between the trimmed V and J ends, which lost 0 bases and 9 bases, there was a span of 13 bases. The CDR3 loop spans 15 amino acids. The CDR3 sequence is CASSLEGASRSPLHF. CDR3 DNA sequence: TGCGCCAGCAGCTTGGAGGGTGCTTCGCGTTCACCCCTCCACTTT.

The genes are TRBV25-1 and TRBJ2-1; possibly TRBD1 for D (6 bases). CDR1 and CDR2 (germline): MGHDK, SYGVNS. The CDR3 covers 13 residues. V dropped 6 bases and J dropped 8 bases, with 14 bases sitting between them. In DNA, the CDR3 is TGTGCCAGCAGCCCTGGGACAATATATGAGCAGTTCTTC. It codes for CASSPGTIYEQFF.

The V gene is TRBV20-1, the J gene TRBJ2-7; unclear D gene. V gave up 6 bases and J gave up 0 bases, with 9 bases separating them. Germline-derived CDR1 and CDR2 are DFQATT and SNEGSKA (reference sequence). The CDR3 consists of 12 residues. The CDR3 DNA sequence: TGCAGTGCGGGTCCTAACTCCTACGAGCAGTACTTC. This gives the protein CSAGPNSYEQYF.

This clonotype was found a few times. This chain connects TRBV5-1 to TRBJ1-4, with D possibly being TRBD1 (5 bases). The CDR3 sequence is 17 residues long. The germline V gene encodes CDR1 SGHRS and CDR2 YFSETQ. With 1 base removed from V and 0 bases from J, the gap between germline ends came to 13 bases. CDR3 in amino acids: CASSLPAGSATNEKLFF. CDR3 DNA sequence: TGCGCCAGCAGCTTGCCAGCAGGGTCGGCAACTAATGAAAAACTGTTTTTT.

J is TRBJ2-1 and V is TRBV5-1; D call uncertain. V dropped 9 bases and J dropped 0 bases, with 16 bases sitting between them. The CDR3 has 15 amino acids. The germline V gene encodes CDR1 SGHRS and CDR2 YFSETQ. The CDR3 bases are TGCGCCACCAAGCTGACCGGTAGCTCCTACAATGAGCAGTTCTTC. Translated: CATKLTGSSYNEQFF.

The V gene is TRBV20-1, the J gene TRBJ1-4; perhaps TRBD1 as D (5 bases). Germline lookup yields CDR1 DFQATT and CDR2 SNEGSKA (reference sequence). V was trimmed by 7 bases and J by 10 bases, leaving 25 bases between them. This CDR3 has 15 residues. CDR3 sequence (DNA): TGCAGTGTGGACCCTGGGGACGCAGAGGGAACAAAACTGTTTTTT. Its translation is CSVDPGDAEGTKLFF.

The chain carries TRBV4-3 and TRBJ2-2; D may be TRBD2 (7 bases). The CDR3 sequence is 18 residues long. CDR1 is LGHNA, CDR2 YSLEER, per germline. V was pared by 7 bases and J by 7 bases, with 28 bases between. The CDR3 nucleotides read TGCGCCAGCAACTCCGAACAGGGACTAAGGATTTACCACGGGGAGCTGTTTTTT. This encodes CASNSEQGLRIYHGELFF.

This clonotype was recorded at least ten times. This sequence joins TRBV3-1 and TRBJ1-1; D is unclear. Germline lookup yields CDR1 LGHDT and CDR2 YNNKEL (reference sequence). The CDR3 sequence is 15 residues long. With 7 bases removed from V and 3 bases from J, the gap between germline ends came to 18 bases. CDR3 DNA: TGTGCCAGCAACCCTGGACGGCTGGGAGACACTGAAGCTTTCTTT. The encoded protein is CASNPGRLGDTEAFF.

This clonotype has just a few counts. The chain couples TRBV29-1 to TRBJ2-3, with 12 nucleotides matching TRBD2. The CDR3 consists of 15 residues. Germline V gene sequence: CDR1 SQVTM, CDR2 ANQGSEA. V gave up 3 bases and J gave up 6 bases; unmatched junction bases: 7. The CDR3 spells CSVEGLAGGPDTQYF. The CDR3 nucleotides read TGCAGCGTTGAGGGGCTAGCGGGGGGGCCCGATACGCAGTATTTT.

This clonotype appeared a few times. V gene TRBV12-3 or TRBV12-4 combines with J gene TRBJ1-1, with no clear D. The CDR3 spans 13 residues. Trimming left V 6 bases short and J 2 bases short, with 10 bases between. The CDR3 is CASSNSYNTEAFF. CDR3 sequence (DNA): TGTGCCAGCAGCAATTCATATAACACTGAAGCTTTCTTT.